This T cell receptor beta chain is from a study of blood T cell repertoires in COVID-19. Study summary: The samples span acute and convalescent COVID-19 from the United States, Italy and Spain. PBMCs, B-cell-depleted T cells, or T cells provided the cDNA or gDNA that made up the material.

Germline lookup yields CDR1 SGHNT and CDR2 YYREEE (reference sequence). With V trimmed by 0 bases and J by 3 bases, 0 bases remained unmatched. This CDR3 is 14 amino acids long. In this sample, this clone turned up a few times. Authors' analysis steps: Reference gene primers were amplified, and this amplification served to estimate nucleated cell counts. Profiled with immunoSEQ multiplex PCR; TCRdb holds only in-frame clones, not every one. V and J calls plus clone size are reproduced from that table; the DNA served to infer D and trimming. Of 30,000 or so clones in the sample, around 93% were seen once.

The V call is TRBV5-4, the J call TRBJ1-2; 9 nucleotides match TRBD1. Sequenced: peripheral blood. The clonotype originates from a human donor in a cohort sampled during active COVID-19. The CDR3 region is CASSLGDRDYGYTF. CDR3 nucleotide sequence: TGTGCCAGCAGCTTGGGGGACAGGGACTATGGCTACACCTTC. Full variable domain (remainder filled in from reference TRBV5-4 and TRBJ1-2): ETGVTQSPTHLIKTRGQQVTLRCSSQSGHNTVSWYQQALGQGPQFIFQYYREEENGRGNFPPRFSGLQFPNYSSELNVNALELDDSALYLCASSLGDRDYGYTFGSGTRLTVV.